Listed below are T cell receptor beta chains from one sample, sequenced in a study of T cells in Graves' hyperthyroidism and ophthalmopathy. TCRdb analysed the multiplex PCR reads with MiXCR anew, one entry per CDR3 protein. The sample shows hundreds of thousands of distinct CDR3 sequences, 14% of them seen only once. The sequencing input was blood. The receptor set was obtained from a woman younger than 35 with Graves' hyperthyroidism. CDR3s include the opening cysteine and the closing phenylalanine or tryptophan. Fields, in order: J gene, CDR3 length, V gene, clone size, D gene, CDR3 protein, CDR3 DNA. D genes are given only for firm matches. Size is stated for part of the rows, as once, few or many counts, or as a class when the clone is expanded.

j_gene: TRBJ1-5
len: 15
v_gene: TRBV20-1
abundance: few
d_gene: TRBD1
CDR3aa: CSAREPQGAGEPQHF
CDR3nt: TGCAGTGCTAGAGAACCACAGGGGGCAGGTGAGCCCCAGCATTTT

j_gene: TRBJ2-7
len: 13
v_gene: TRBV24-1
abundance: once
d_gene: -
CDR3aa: CATKFSSYNEQYF
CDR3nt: TGTGCCACCAAGTTCAGCTCCTACAATGAGCAGTACTTC

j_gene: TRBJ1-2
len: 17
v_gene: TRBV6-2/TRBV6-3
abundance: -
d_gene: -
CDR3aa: CASSLAVGQGRNYGYTF
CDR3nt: TGTGCCAGCAGTTTGGCCGTGGGGCAGGGGAGAAACTATGGCTACACCTTC

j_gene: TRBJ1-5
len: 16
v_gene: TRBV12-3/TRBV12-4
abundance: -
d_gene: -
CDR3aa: CASRMHQEYSNQPQHF
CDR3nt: TGTGCCAGCAGAATGCATCAGGAGTATAGCAATCAGCCCCAGCATTTT

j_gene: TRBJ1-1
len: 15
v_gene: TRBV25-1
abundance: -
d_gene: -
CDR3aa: CASSLGGHMNTEAFF
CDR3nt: TGTGCCAGCAGTCTAGGAGGGCACATGAACACTGAAGCTTTCTTT

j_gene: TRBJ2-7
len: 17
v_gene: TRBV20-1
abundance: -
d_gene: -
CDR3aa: CSARDYGAGVISYEQYF
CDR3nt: TGCAGTGCTAGAGATTACGGGGCAGGGGTGATATCCTACGAGCAGTACTTC

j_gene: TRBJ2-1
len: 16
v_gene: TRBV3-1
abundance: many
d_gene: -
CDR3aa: CASSHRGRSSYNEQFF
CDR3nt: TGTGCCAGCAGCCACAGGGGCCGGAGCTCCTACAATGAGCAGTTCTTC

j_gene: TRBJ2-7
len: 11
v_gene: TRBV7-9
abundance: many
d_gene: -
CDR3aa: CASSLWHEQYF
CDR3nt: TGTGCCAGCAGCTTGTGGCACGAGCAGTACTTC

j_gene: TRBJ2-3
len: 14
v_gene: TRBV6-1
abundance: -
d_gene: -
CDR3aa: CAALIYGSTDTQYF
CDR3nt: TGTGCCGCACTGATTTACGGTAGCACAGATACGCAGTATTTT

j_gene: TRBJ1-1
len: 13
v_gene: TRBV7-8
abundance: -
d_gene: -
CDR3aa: CASSLETVPIGVF
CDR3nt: TGTGCCAGCAGCTTAGAAACAGTTCCGATCGGGGTCTTT

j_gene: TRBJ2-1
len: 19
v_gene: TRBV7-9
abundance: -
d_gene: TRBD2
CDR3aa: CASSLSGVKASGRGNEQFF
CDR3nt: TGTGCCAGCAGCTTATCGGGGGTCAAGGCTAGCGGGAGGGGCAATGAGCAGTTCTTC

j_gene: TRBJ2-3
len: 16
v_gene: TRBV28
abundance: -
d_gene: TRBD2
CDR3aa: CASSLLAGTPTDTQYF
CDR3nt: TGTGCCAGCAGTCTCCTAGCGGGAACTCCCACAGATACGCAGTATTTT

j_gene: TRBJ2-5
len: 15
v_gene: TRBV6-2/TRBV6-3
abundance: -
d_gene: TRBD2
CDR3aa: CASTNSLAGRETQYF
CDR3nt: TGTGCCAGCACCAATTCACTAGCGGGACGTGAGACCCAGTACTTC

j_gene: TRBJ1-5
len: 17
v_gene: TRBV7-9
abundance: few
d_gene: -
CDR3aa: CASSPPSWAGGLEPQHF
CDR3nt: TGTGCCAGCAGCCCGCCTAGCTGGGCAGGCGGCCTTGAGCCCCAGCATTTT

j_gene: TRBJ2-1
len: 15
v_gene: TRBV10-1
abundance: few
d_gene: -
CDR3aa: CASSESDPTYNEQFF
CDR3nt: TGCGCCAGCAGTGAATCAGACCCTACCTACAATGAGCAGTTCTTC

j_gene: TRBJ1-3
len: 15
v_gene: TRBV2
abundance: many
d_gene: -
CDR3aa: CASERALGLADTIYF
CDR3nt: TGTGCCAGCGAACGGGCCCTGGGGCTTGCCGACACCATATATTTT

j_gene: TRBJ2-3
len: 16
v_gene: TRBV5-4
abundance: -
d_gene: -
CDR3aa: CASSFPQASSTDTQYF
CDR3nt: TGTGCCAGCAGCTTCCCCCAGGCGTCTAGCACAGATACGCAGTATTTT

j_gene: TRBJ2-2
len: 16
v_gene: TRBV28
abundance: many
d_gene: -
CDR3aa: CASNSAGPLNTGELFF
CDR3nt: TGTGCCAGCAACTCCGCCGGTCCCCTGAACACCGGGGAGCTGTTTTTT

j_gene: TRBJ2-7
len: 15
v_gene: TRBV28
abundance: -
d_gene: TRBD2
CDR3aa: CASGAGGEGSYEQYF
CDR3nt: TGTGCCAGCGGGGCTGGCGGGGAGGGCTCCTACGAGCAGTACTTC

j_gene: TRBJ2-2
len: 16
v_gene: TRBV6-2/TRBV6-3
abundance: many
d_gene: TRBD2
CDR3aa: CASKPGAGGLTGELFF
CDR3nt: TGTGCCAGCAAGCCGGGGGCGGGAGGTTTAACCGGGGAGCTGTTTTTT

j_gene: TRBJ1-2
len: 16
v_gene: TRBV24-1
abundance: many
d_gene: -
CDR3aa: CATSDPTPGPNYGYTF
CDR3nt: TGTGCCACCAGTGATCCGACCCCGGGGCCTAACTATGGCTACACCTTC

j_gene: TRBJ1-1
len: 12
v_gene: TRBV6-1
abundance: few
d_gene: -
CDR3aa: CASTQGFTEAFF
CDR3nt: TGTGCCAGCACCCAAGGGTTCACTGAAGCTTTCTTT

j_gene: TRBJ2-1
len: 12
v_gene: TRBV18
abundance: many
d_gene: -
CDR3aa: CASSHGGREQFF
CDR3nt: TGTGCCAGCTCACACGGGGGGCGTGAGCAGTTCTTC

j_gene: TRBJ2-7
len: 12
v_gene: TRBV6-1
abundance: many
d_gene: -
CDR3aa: CASTITGYEQYF
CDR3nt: TGTGCCAGCACCATAACAGGGTACGAGCAGTACTTC

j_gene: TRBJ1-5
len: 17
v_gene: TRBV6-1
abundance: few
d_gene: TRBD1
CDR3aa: CASRFRDRVISNQPQHF
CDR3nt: TGTGCCAGCAGGTTCCGGGACAGGGTGATCAGCAATCAGCCCCAGCATTTT

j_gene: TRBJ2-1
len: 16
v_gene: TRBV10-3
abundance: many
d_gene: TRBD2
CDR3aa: CAISEWLTSGDNEQFF
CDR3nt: TGTGCCATCAGTGAGTGGCTAACTAGCGGGGACAATGAGCAGTTCTTC

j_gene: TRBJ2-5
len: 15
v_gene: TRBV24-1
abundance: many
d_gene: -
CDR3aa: CATSDSGRKRETQYF
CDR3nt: TGTGCCACCAGTGATTCCGGTAGAAAGAGGGAGACCCAGTACTTC

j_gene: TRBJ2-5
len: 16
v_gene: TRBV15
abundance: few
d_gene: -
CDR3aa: CATSDRLGANQETQYF
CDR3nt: TGTGCCACCAGCGACAGACTAGGGGCCAATCAAGAGACCCAGTACTTC

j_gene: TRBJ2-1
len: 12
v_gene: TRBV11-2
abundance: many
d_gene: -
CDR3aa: CASSHAGNEQFF
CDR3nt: TGTGCCAGCAGCCATGCGGGGAATGAGCAGTTCTTC

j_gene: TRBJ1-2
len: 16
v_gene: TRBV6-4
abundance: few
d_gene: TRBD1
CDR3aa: CASSSPGQANYYGYTF
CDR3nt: TGTGCCAGCAGCTCTCCGGGACAGGCGAATTACTATGGCTACACCTTC

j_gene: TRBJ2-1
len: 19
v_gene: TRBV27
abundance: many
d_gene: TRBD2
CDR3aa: CASSFSGLAGGPGYNEQFF
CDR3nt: TGTGCCAGCAGTTTCTCGGGACTAGCGGGAGGGCCCGGGTACAATGAGCAGTTCTTC

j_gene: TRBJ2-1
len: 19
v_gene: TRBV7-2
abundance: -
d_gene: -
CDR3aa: CASSFYRPTGFGYNVEQFF
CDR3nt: TGTGCCAGCAGTTTTTACCGGCCGACAGGATTCGGTTACAATGTTGAGCAGTTCTTC

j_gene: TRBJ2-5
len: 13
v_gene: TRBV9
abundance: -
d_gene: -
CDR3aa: CASSVVPGETQYF
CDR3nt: TGTGCCAGCAGCGTAGTCCCAGGCGAGACCCAGTACTTC

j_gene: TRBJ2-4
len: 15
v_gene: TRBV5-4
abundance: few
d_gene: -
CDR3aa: CASSGGVSAKNIQYF
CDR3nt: TGTGCCAGCAGCGGCGGGGTTTCAGCCAAAAACATTCAGTACTTC

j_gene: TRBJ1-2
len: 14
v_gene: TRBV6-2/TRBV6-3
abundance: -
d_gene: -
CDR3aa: CASSYGVKNYGYTF
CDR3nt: TGTGCCAGCAGTTACGGTGTAAAAAACTATGGCTACACCTTC

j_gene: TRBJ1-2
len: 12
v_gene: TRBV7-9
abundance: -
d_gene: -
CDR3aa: CASSTPNYGYTF
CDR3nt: TGTGCCAGCAGCACTCCCAACTATGGCTACACCTTC

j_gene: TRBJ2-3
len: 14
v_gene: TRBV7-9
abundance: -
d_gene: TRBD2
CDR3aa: CASSYGTSSDTQYF
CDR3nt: TGTGCCAGCAGCTATGGGACTAGCTCAGATACGCAGTATTTT

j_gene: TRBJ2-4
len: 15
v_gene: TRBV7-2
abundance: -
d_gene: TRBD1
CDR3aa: CASSSSTGAKNIQYF
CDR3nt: TGTGCCAGCAGCTCATCGACAGGGGCCAAAAACATTCAGTACTTC

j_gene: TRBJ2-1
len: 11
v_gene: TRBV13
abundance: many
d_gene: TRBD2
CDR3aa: CASSGRGEQFF
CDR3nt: TGTGCCAGCAGCGGGCGGGGGGAGCAGTTCTTC

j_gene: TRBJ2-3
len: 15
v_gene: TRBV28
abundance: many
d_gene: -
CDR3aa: CASSSGLLRTDTQYF
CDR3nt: TGTGCCAGCAGTTCCGGACTCCTAAGGACAGATACGCAGTATTTT

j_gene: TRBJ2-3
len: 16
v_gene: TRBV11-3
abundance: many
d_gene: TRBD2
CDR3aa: CASSLVSSGVTDTQYF
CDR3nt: TGTGCCAGCAGCTTAGTTTCTAGCGGAGTCACAGATACGCAGTATTTT

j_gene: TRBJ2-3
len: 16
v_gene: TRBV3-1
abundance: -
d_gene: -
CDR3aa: CASSQDWDIPSDTQYF
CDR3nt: TGTGCCAGCAGCCAAGATTGGGACATCCCCTCAGATACGCAGTATTTT

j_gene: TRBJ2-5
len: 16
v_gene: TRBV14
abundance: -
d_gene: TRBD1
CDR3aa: CASSRLGQFLQETQYF
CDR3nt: TGTGCCAGCAGCCGACTGGGACAGTTCCTCCAAGAGACCCAGTACTTC

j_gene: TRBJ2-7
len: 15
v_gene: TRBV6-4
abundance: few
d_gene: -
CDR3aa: CASNDRGGRAYEQYF
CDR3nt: TGTGCCAGCAACGACCGGGGAGGAAGAGCTTACGAGCAGTACTTC

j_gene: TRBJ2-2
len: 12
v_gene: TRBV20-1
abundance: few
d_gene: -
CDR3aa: CSPPGNTGELFF
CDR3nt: TGCAGTCCCCCGGGGAACACCGGGGAGCTGTTTTTT

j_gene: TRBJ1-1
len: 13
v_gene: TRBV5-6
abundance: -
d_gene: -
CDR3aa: CASSFEWNTEAFF
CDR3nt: TGTGCCAGCAGCTTCGAGTGGAACACTGAAGCTTTCTTT

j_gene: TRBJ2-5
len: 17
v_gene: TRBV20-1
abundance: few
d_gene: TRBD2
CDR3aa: CSARVSESSGRAKTQYF
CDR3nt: TGCAGTGCTAGAGTTTCGGAGTCTAGCGGGAGGGCGAAGACCCAGTACTTC

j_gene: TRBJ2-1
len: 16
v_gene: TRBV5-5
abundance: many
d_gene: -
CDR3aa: CASSFFDGKVYNEQFF
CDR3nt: TGTGCCAGCAGCTTTTTCGACGGGAAAGTTTACAATGAGCAGTTCTTC